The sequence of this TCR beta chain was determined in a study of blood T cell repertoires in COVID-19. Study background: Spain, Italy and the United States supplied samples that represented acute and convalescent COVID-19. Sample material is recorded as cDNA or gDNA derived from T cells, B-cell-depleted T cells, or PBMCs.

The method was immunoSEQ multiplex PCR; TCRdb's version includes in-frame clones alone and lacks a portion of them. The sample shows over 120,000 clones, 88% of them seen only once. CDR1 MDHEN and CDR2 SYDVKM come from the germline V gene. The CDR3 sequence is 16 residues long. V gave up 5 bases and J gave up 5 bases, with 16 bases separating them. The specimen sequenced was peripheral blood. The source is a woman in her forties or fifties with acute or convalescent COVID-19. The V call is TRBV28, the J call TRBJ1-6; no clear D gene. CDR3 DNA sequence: TGTGCCAGCAGTCTAGTCTTCAAGACGAATAATTCACCCCTCCACTTT. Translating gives CASSLVFKTNNSPLHF.